This T cell receptor beta chain was identified in a study of T cell clones after liver transplantation. Study-wide background: TCRbeta sequencing after a pre-transplant mixed lymphocyte reaction identified graft-donor-reactive clones, later tracked in post-transplant blood. Study outcomes and limitations: Migration into the graft, not deletion, may explain lost graft donor-reactive T cells.

This clone has a single count. Its antigen is not known. Sorting of unstimulated PBMCs yielded separate CD3+CD4+ and CD3+CD8+ fractions. The CDR3 loop spans 15 amino acids. V was trimmed by 8 bases and J by 0 bases, leaving 17 bases between them. Germline V gene data show CDR1 as ENHRY and CDR2 as SYGVKD. The protocol was immunoSEQ multiplex PCR, while the TCRdb copy is restricted to in-frame clones and leaves out a portion. The sample carries more than 65,000 clones, 80% recorded once. The V and J genes are TRBV10-3 and TRBJ2-7; D possibly corresponds to TRBD2 (6 bases). Sequences were derived from CD4+ T cells from blood, sampled 12 months after liver transplant. This TCR derives from a human patient who received a liver transplant. Some T cells may be supplied by the graft donor. Here the CDR3 DNA reads TGTGCCATCCGCGGAGATGGAGGGACCTCCTACGAGCAGTACTTC. Protein product: CAIRGDGGTSYEQYF.